The 10 T cell receptor beta chains listed next were all sequenced from one sample in a study of T cells in Graves' hyperthyroidism and ophthalmopathy. Amplification targeted TCR beta CDR3 regions from RNA transcripts. TCR CDR3 regions were first amplified by RT-PCR with HTBI primers. TCRdb passed the multiplex PCR reads through MiXCR, listing each CDR3 protein once. Among approximately 98,000 distinct CDR3 sequences listed, around 40% were seen once. Sequencing used peripheral blood or thyroid tissue (not recorded which). These receptors all come from a woman aged 25 to 39 with Graves' hyperthyroidism.

This clonotype appeared many times. The chain has TRBV5-1 and TRBJ2-7; 13 bases match TRBD2. The CDR3 length is 18 residues. Trimming cost V 3 bases and J 7 bases; bases outside gene matches: 16. Per germline, CDR1 SGHRS and CDR2 YFSETQ. CDR3 residues: CASSSRTSGRSIPDEQYF. The CDR3 bases are TGCGCCAGCAGCTCGAGGACTAGCGGGAGATCGATTCCGGATGAGCAGTACTTC.

At least ten counts were recorded for this clonotype. The V and J genes are TRBV11-2 and TRBJ2-3; 11 bases fit TRBD2. The CDR3 runs to 18 residues. V gave up 5 bases and J gave up 2 bases; unmatched junction bases: 12. The germline V gene encodes CDR1 SGHAT and CDR2 FQNNGV. This CDR3 is CASSPSSGTSGPTDTQYF. CDR3 DNA sequence: TGTGCCAGCAGCCCCTCATCCGGGACTAGCGGTCCCACAGATACGCAGTATTTT.

This clonotype was seen just once. This CDR3 is CSASPGTAYYEQYF. In DNA form, the CDR3 reads TGCAGTGCTAGTCCCGGGACAGCCTACTACGAGCAGTACTTC. V usage is TRBV20-1 and J usage is TRBJ2-7; 7 bases line up with TRBD1. This CDR3 contains 14 residues. Germline V gene lookup returns CDR1 DFQATT and CDR2 SNEGSKA (reference sequence). Trimming cost V 3 bases and J 3 bases; bases outside gene matches: 8.

This clonotype showed up many times. The genes are TRBV5-1 and TRBJ2-7; D unclear. The V gene lost 7 bases and the J gene lost 3 bases, with 8 bases spanning the gap. The CDR3 sequence is 11 residues long. Germline V gene sequence: CDR1 SGHRS, CDR2 YFSETQ. The CDR3 loop is CASSDNYEQYF. Here the CDR3 DNA reads TGCGCCAGCTCTGATAACTACGAGCAGTACTTC.

The gene calls are TRBV11-1 and TRBJ2-7; TRBD2 aligns across 10 bases. With V trimmed by 3 bases and J by 6 bases, 14 bases remained unmatched. The CDR3 is made up of 17 amino acids. CDR1 and CDR2 (germline): SGHAT, FQDESV (reference sequence). Here the CDR3 reads CASSFAGPSGSFSEQYF. The CDR3 bases are TGTGCCAGCAGCTTCGCGGGGCCTAGCGGGAGTTTCTCCGAGCAGTACTTC.

This clonotype was found many times. The rearrangement links TRBV6-5 to TRBJ1-1; TRBD1 might be the D (6 bases). The CDR3 is made up of 11 amino acids. Germline values: CDR1 MNHEY, CDR2 SVGAGI. With 5 bases removed from V and 5 bases from J, the gap between germline ends came to 6 bases. The CDR3 nucleotides read TGTGCCAGCAGTACAGGGACTGAAGCTTTCTTT. The encoded protein is CASSTGTEAFF.

V gene TRBV15 combines with J gene TRBJ1-2; 8 positions agree with TRBD1. CDR1 and CDR2 from the germline V gene are LNHNV and YYDKDF (reference sequence). V trimming: 3 bases; J trimming: 10 bases; junction bases outside the gene matches: 16. The CDR3 extends over 16 amino acids. The CDR3 DNA reads as TGTGCCACCAGCAGCGCGACAGGGGACCCTTTTCGCGTCTACACCTTC. Translating gives CATSSATGDPFRVYTF.

The rearrangement links TRBV13 to TRBJ1-5; D is unclear. The CDR3 covers 16 residues. Trimming cost V 6 bases and J 11 bases, with 26 bases left between them. The germline CDR1 and CDR2 sequences are PRHDT and FYEKMQ (reference sequence). The CDR3, as DNA: TGTGCCAGCAGTCCGACCCCGGCGGGAGGCTGGGAGACCCAGCATTTT. Translating it yields CASSPTPAGGWETQHF.

The gene calls are TRBV15 and TRBJ1-2; D possibly corresponds to TRBD1 (6 bases). The CDR3 sequence is 13 residues long. Germline V gene sequence: CDR1 LNHNV, CDR2 YYDKDF (reference sequence). Trimming removed 8 bases from V and 7 bases from J, with 17 bases in between. This CDR3 is CATGVGGAGGYTF. The CDR3, as DNA: TGTGCCACCGGAGTGGGGGGCGCAGGTGGCTACACCTTC.

The chain employs TRBV5-4 and TRBJ2-1, with 9 bases identical to TRBD2. The germline V gene has CDR1 SGHNT and CDR2 YYREEE (reference sequence). The CDR3 spans 17 residues. J was trimmed by 8 bases and V by 3 bases; bases with no gene match: 15. CDR3 amino acids: CASSSGLARGGRDEQFF. The CDR3 region has the DNA TGTGCCAGCAGCTCAGGACTAGCGCGGGGCGGTAGGGATGAGCAGTTCTTC.